A selection of T cell receptor beta chains follows, all from one sample in a study of T cells in Graves' hyperthyroidism and ophthalmopathy. TCRdb reprocessed the multiplex PCR reads with MiXCR, giving one entry per CDR3 protein. Of 600,000 or so distinct CDR3 sequences in the sample, 11% to 15% were seen once. The material sequenced was blood. The receptor set was obtained from a woman between 18 and 29 years old with Graves' ophthalmopathy. The CDR3 runs from the conserved cysteine through the conserved F or W. D genes are given only for firm matches. Clone size is given for some rows only: seen once, a few or many times, or a class if the clone is expanded.

len: 12
d_gene: .
abundance: .
j_gene: TRBJ1-2
v_gene: TRBV4-1
CDR3aa: CASSQVMGFLAF
CDR3nt: TGCGCCAGCAGCCAAGTAATGGGGTTCCTCGCCTTC

len: 16
d_gene: TRBD1
abundance: many
j_gene: TRBJ2-3
v_gene: TRBV11-3
CDR3aa: CASSFDRGRSTDTQYF
CDR3nt: TGTGCCAGCAGCTTTGACAGGGGGCGCAGCACAGATACGCAGTATTTT

len: 14
d_gene: TRBD2
abundance: many
j_gene: TRBJ2-7
v_gene: TRBV7-9
CDR3aa: CASAWSSGKYEQYF
CDR3nt: TGTGCCAGCGCGTGGTCTAGCGGGAAATACGAGCAGTACTTC

len: 13
d_gene: .
abundance: few
j_gene: TRBJ2-3
v_gene: TRBV4-3
CDR3aa: CASSPRLTDTQYF
CDR3nt: TGCGCCAGCAGCCCCAGACTCACAGATACGCAGTATTTT

len: 13
d_gene: .
abundance: many
j_gene: TRBJ1-2
v_gene: TRBV20-1
CDR3aa: CSASRELNYGYTF
CDR3nt: TGCAGTGCTAGCCGGGAGCTGAACTATGGCTACACCTTC

len: 14
d_gene: .
abundance: many
j_gene: TRBJ2-2
v_gene: TRBV6-1
CDR3aa: CASNLQGSTGELFF
CDR3nt: TGTGCCAGCAACCTCCAGGGTAGCACCGGGGAGCTGTTTTTT

len: 18
d_gene: .
abundance: .
j_gene: TRBJ1-1
v_gene: TRBV5-8
CDR3aa: CASSFQTGEGTGWTEAFF
CDR3nt: TGTGCCAGCAGCTTCCAGACAGGCGAGGGGACGGGGTGGACTGAAGCTTTCTTT

len: 15
d_gene: .
abundance: few
j_gene: TRBJ2-2
v_gene: TRBV7-9
CDR3aa: CASSQDYHLTGELFF
CDR3nt: TGTGCCAGCAGCCAGGACTATCACCTCACCGGGGAGCTGTTTTTT

len: 15
d_gene: TRBD1
abundance: many
j_gene: TRBJ2-7
v_gene: TRBV12-3/TRBV12-4
CDR3aa: CASSLAGTGYYEQYF
CDR3nt: TGTGCCAGCAGTTTAGCAGGGACAGGGTACTACGAGCAGTACTTC

len: 13
d_gene: .
abundance: few
j_gene: TRBJ2-7
v_gene: TRBV19
CDR3aa: CASGWSDTYEQYF
CDR3nt: TGTGCCAGTGGATGGTCGGACACCTACGAGCAGTACTTC